These T cell receptor beta chains were read from a single sample in a study of yellow fever vaccine responses in identical twins. MiXCR was run by TCRdb on the RT-PCR reads, yielding one entry per CDR3 protein. Counted here are approximately 16,000 distinct CDR3 sequences, about four fifths occurring once; the ten biggest clones make up 1.8%. The sequencing here drew on T cells from blood (PBMCs), unsorted or a sorted subset (not recorded which), taken before or after yellow fever vaccination (not recorded which). All receptors derive from a woman aged 18-30 years who received the yellow fever vaccine. Both conserved end residues are part of each CDR3. A D gene is named only where the DNA matches it firmly. Not all rows give a size; the values are once, few, many and, for expanded clones, a class.

d_gene	j_gene	abundance	v_gene	CDR3nt	CDR3aa
-	TRBJ2-1	-	TRBV11-3	TGTGCCAGCAGCAACCGGGACATATTCAATGAGCAGTTCTTC	CASSNRDIFNEQFF
TRBD1	TRBJ2-1	-	TRBV24-1	TGTGCCACCAGCCATGTAGCAGGGGGCGCAGGTGAGCAGTTCTTC	CATSHVAGGAGEQFF
-	TRBJ1-5	-	TRBV12-3/TRBV12-4	TGTGCCAGCAGTCCCACGCCAGGTGGGCATCAGCCCCAGCATTTT	CASSPTPGGHQPQHF
-	TRBJ2-7	few	TRBV5-4	TGTGCCAGTACCGAAGGGGAGGAGCAGTACTTC	CASTEGEEQYF
TRBD1	TRBJ2-7	-	TRBV30	TGTGCCTGGAATGCAGGGGGTTCTCGCTACGAGCAGTACTTC	CAWNAGGSRYEQYF
-	TRBJ2-7	-	TRBV12-3/TRBV12-4	TGTGCCAGCAGTTTTCTCGACGAGCAGTACTTC	CASSFLDEQYF
TRBD2	TRBJ2-7	-	TRBV6-1	TGTGCCAGCGCGCCGGGGACTACAGCCTACGAGCAGTACTTC	CASAPGTTAYEQYF
-	TRBJ2-1	-	TRBV6-1	TGTGCCAGCAGTGAGAAATTGGGACCATACAATGAGCAGTTCTTC	CASSEKLGPYNEQFF
TRBD2	TRBJ2-3	-	TRBV18	TGTGCCAGCTCACCGGGACTAGCCTTCCGCGCAGATACGCAGTATTTT	CASSPGLAFRADTQYF
-	TRBJ1-1	-	TRBV15	TGTGCCACCAGCAGGGATCCGGGGACTAGAGGATTGGCTTTCTTT	CATSRDPGTRGLAFF
-	TRBJ2-2	-	TRBV29-1	TGCAGCGTTGAGACAGAAAACACCGGGGAGCTGTTTTTT	CSVETENTGELFF
-	TRBJ2-2	-	TRBV18	TGTGCCAGCTCACCACGTAGACAGCCAACTAACACCGGGGAGCTGTTTTTT	CASSPRRQPTNTGELFF
-	TRBJ1-6	-	TRBV12-3/TRBV12-4	TGTGCCAGCAGCCGACAGAATTCACCCCTCCACTTT	CASSRQNSPLHF